The entry below gives a single TCR beta chain sequence along with its context. Only in-frame clones appear in the TCRdb table, and some are missing; sequencing was by immunoSEQ multiplex PCR. The table lists under 35,000 clones, nearly 97% of them singletons, with approximately 0.19% in the top ten. This sample is drawn from a study of circulating and synovial CD4+ cells in juvenile arthritis. Sequencing used CD4+ T cells from blood. This TCR was recovered from a human donor with juvenile idiopathic arthritis.

DNA for the CDR3: TGTGCCAGCAGTTATGGGGGGGACACTGAAGCTTTCTTT. Protein product: CASSYGGDTEAFF. The chain employs TRBV6-5 and TRBJ1-1, with D possibly being TRBD1 (5 bases). CDR3 length: 13 amino acids. Germline loops: CDR1 MNHEY, CDR2 SVGAGI. V was cut by 3 bases and J by 3 bases, with 8 bases left in between.